This T cell receptor (beta chain) was captured by sequencing in a study of blood T cell repertoires in COVID-19. This clone was picked up one time. Assay used: immunoSEQ multiplex PCR; TCRdb lists only in-frame clones, some missing. The sample records over 100,000 clones, about 79% being singletons. This receptor was taken from a woman older than 75 with acute or convalescent COVID-19. The sample comprised peripheral blood.

CDR3 nucleotides: TGTGCCAGCAGTCAGTCAGGGAGCAATCAGCCCCAGCATTTT. Translated: CASSQSGSNQPQHF. This chain uses TRBV6-6 with TRBJ1-5, with D possibly matching TRBD1 (5 bases). V lost 5 bases and J 1 base, leaving 9 bases between the germline ends. The CDR3 is 14 amino acids. Germline CDR1 reads MNHNY; CDR2 reads SVGAGI (reference sequence).